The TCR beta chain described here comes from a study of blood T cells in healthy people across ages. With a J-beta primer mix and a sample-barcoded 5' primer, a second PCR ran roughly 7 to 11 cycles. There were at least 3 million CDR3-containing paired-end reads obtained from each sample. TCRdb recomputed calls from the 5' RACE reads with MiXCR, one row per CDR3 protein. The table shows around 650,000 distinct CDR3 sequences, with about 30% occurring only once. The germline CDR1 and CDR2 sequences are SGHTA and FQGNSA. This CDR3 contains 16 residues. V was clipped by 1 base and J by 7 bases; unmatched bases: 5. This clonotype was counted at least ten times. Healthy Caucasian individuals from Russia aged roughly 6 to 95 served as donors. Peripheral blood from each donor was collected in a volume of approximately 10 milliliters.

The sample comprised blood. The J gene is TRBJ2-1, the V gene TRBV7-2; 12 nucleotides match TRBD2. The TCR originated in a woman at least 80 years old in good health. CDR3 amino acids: CASSLVLAGGVNEQFF. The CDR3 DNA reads TGTGCCAGCAGCTTAGTACTAGCGGGGGGCGTAAATGAGCAGTTCTTC.